The rows below give T cell receptor beta chains drawn from one sample of a study of T cells after yellow fever vaccination. TCRdb analysed the 5' RACE reads with MiXCR anew, one entry per CDR3 protein. The table includes about 140,000 distinct CDR3 sequences, roughly 8.2% detected once. This material consisted of CD4+ T cells sorted from PBMCs, taken 5 days after the yellow fever booster vaccination. These receptors came from a man aged 25 to 40 who received the YFV17D yellow fever vaccine. CDR3s include the opening cysteine and the closing phenylalanine or tryptophan. Each record gives: CDR3 protein, CDR3 DNA, V gene, clone size, D gene, J gene. The D gene is left open where the match is weak. Size values are once, few and many counts, or a class for expanded clones, and some rows have none.

CSALGTSGTQETQYF | TGCAGTGCCCTAGGGACTAGCGGAACCCAAGAGACCCAGTACTTC | TRBV20-1 | many | TRBD2 | TRBJ2-5
CASSKQVGSTDTQYF | TGTGCCAGCAGCAAGCAGGTGGGAAGCACAGATACGCAGTATTTT | TRBV5-4 | many | . | TRBJ2-3
CSADSGYGYTF | TGCAGTGCTGACAGCGGCTATGGCTACACCTTC | TRBV20-1 | many | . | TRBJ1-2
CASSSGLNSYNEQFF | TGTGCCAGCAGCTCGGGACTTAACTCCTACAATGAGCAGTTCTTC | TRBV5-4 | many | . | TRBJ2-1
CASSYSQGASVSGNNYEQYF | TGTGCCAGCAGTTACTCGCAGGGGGCTTCCGTCAGCGGGAACAACTACGAGCAGTACTTC | TRBV6-2/TRBV6-3 | . | . | TRBJ2-7
CSAREGGGNTEAFF | TGCAGTGCTAGAGAAGGGGGCGGTAACACTGAAGCTTTCTTT | TRBV20-1 | many | TRBD1 | TRBJ1-1
CASSLGGAQETQYF | TGTGCCAGCAGCTTAGGGGGGGCCCAAGAGACCCAGTACTTC | TRBV7-2 | many | . | TRBJ2-5
CASSLEERESNEQFF | TGCGCCAGCAGCTTGGAAGAGCGGGAGAGCAATGAGCAGTTCTTC | TRBV5-1 | many | TRBD2 | TRBJ2-1
CSAHRGEQFF | TGCAGTGCGCACAGGGGCGAGCAGTTCTTC | TRBV20-1 | many | TRBD1 | TRBJ2-1
CASSLAITAGGGNEQFF | TGTGCCAGCAGCTTGGCCATTACAGCGGGAGGCGGCAATGAGCAGTTCTTC | TRBV5-4 | few | TRBD2 | TRBJ2-1
CASSLAGARSSYEQYF | TGTGCCAGCAGCTTAGCGGGGGCCAGGAGCTCCTACGAGCAGTACTTC | TRBV7-2 | many | . | TRBJ2-7
CASSQAFTGPGYTF | TGTGCCAGCAGCCAAGCTTTTACAGGGCCCGGCTACACCTTC | TRBV14 | many | . | TRBJ1-2
CASSSTGSRPEQYF | TGTGCCAGCAGTTCCACGGGATCTCGTCCCGAGCAGTACTTC | TRBV6-5 | many | . | TRBJ2-7
CASSVAAGSYEQYF | TGTGCCAGCAGCGTAGCGGCAGGGTCCTACGAGCAGTACTTC | TRBV9 | many | . | TRBJ2-7
CASSLHVSAEQYF | TGTGCCAGCAGCTTGCACGTGAGTGCCGAGCAGTACTTC | TRBV7-2 | many | . | TRBJ2-7
CASSLGGVSGYTF | TGTGCCAGCAGCTTGGGAGGAGTTTCGGGCTACACCTTC | TRBV5-6 | few | . | TRBJ1-2
CASSLGLDNEQFF | TGTGCTAGCAGCTTGGGACTAGATAATGAGCAGTTCTTC | TRBV7-7 | many | TRBD2 | TRBJ2-1
CASRGGTGYTGELFF | TGTGCCAGCCGGGGTGGGACAGGGTACACCGGGGAGCTGTTTTTT | TRBV12-3/TRBV12-4 | . | TRBD1 | TRBJ2-2
CASARPKVGSRSYNEQFF | TGTGCCAGCGCCCGGCCTAAGGTTGGAAGCAGATCCTACAATGAGCAGTTCTTC | TRBV6-1 | many | . | TRBJ2-1
CASSISQGDKPYF | TGTGCCAGCAGCATTAGTCAGGGAGATAAACCGTACTTC | TRBV12-3/TRBV12-4 | many | . | TRBJ2-4
CASSFSPGEKLFF | TGTGCCAGCAGCTTTAGCCCGGGTGAAAAACTGTTTTTT | TRBV7-9 | many | . | TRBJ1-4
CASSYQETQYF | TGTGCCAGCAGTTATCAAGAGACCCAGTACTTC | TRBV6-2/TRBV6-3 | many | . | TRBJ2-5
CASSLVPMQGLAGVYNEQFF | TGTGCCAGCAGCTTGGTTCCTATGCAGGGACTAGCGGGAGTATATAATGAGCAGTTCTTC | TRBV7-6 | many | TRBD2 | TRBJ2-1
CASSEAGGETQYF | TGTGCCAGCAGCGAAGCAGGGGGAGAGACCCAGTACTTC | TRBV9 | many | TRBD1 | TRBJ2-5
CASSEEAGSGAFF | TGTGCCAGCAGTGAAGAGGCGGGGAGCGGCGCTTTCTTT | TRBV6-1 | many | . | TRBJ1-1